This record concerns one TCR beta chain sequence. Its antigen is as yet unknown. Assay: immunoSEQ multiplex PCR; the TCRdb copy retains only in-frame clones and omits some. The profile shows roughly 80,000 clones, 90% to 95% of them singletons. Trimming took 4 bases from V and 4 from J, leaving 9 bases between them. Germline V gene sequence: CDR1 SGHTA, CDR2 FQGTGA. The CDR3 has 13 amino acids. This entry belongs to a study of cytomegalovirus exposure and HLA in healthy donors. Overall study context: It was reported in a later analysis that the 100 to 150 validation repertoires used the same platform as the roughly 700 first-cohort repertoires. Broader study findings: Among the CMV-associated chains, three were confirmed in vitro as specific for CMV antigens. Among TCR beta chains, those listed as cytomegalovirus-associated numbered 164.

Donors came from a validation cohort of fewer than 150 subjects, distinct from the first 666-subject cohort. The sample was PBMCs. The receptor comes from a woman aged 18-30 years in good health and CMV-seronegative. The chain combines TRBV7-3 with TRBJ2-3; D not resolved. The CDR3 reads CASSSLGPDTQYF. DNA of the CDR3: TGTGCCAGCAGCTCTCTGGGCCCAGATACGCAGTATTTT.